The present T cell receptor beta chain was sequenced within a study of sequential checkpoint blockade in melanoma. The wider study: Maintenance nivolumab came after either treatment sequence. TCRbeta immunosequencing was performed on DNA from fewer than 95 pretreatment melanoma tumor samples. After nivolumab or ipilimumab alone, about two dozen patients had week-13 rebiopsies. General study results and limits: For nivolumab-first patients, baseline tumor clonality was associated with response.

A note on this clone: The antigen remains unidentified.

Treatment: randomized to nivolumab then ipilimumab (arm A) or the reverse (arm B). Germline-derived CDR1 and CDR2 are SGDLS and YYNGEE. The CDR3 is made up of 12 amino acids. V lost 2 bases to trimming and J lost 7 bases, with 7 bases between them. Data came from immunoSEQ multiplex PCR; TCRdb stores just in-frame clones and leaves some out. The table shows about 4,900 clones, with around 33% occurring only once. The rearrangement uses TRBV9 and TRBJ2-1; D is uncertain. The sequencing here drew on tumor tissue (inferred from file names), taken from a patient given nivolumab and ipilimumab in sequence. The receptor was derived from a human donor with melanoma. This CDR3 reads CASSVEGNEQFF. In DNA, the CDR3 is TGTGCCAGCAGCGTTGAAGGGAATGAGCAGTTCTTC.